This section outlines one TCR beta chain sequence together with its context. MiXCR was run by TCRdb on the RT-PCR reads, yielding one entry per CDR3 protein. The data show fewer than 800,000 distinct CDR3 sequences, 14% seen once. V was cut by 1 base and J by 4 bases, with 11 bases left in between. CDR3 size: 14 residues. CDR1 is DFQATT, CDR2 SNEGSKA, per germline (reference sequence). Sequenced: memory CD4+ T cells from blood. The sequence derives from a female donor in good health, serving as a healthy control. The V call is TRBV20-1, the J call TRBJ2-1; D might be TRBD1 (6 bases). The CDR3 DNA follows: TGCAGTGCTAGAGTACAGGGATCGTACAATGAGCAGTTCTTC. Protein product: CSARVQGSYNEQFF.